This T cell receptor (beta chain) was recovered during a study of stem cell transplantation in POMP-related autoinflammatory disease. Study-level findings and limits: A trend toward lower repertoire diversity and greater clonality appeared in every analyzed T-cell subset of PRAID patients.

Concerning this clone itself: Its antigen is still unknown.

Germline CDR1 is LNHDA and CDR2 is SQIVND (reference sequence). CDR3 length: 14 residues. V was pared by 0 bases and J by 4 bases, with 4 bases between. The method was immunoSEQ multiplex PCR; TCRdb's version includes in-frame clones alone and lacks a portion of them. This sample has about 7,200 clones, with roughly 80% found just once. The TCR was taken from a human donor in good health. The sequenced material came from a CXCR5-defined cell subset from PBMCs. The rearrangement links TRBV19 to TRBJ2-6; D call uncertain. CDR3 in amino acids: CASSIDAGANVLTF. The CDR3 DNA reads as TGTGCCAGTAGTATAGATGCCGGGGCCAACGTCCTGACTTTC.